This TCR beta chain was identified during a study of control samples from healthy donors and cancer patients. The germline CDR1 and CDR2 sequences are LGHNA and YSLEER. Trimming pared 1 base from V and 0 bases from J, leaving 13 bases between. The CDR3 covers 17 residues. Assay: immunoSEQ multiplex PCR; the TCRdb copy retains only in-frame clones and omits some. Among tens of thousands of clones listed, 88% were seen once. This TCR was recovered from a woman aged 70-85 years in good health. The rearrangement joins TRBV4-3 to TRBJ1-3; D may be TRBD1 (6 bases). Material for sequencing was blood. The CDR3 loop reads CASSQGATGSSGNTIYF. CDR3 nucleotide sequence: TGCGCCAGCAGCCAAGGAGCCACAGGGAGCTCTGGAAACACCATATATTTT.